The rows below give T cell receptor beta chains drawn from one sample of a study of T cell responses to AZD1222 COVID-19 vaccine. Repertoires were generated with immunoSEQ multiplex PCR, while TCRdb's copy carries only in-frame clones and drops some. The sample carries about 120,000 clones, about 90% recorded once. The sample was peripheral blood, taken on day 0 of AZD1222 vaccination. The receptor set was obtained from an adult in good health. Each CDR3 is given with its conserved first and last residue. Fields, in order: D gene, J gene, clone size, V gene, CDR3 protein, CDR3 DNA. The D gene is left open where the match is weak. The size of a clone is reported for some rows only, either as once, few or many, or as a class for expanded clones.

d_call: .; j_call: TRBJ2-7; clone_size: .; v_call: TRBV24-1; cdr3_aa: CATQIPRDSYEQYF; cdr3_nt: TGTGCCACCCAGATACCCCGGGACTCCTACGAGCAGTACTTC
d_call: .; j_call: TRBJ2-1; clone_size: .; v_call: TRBV9; cdr3_aa: CASSVEGSGYNEQFF; cdr3_nt: TGTGCCAGCAGCGTAGAGGGGAGTGGGTACAATGAGCAGTTCTTC
d_call: .; j_call: TRBJ2-3; clone_size: .; v_call: TRBV5-1; cdr3_aa: CASSYSSRTDTQYF; cdr3_nt: TGCGCCAGCAGCTATTCGTCACGCACAGATACGCAGTATTTT
d_call: .; j_call: TRBJ2-7; clone_size: .; v_call: TRBV14; cdr3_aa: CASSQDVSPGYTYEQYF; cdr3_nt: TGTGCCAGCAGCCAAGATGTATCACCAGGATATACCTACGAGCAGTACTTC
d_call: .; j_call: TRBJ1-5; clone_size: .; v_call: TRBV6-1; cdr3_aa: CASSEVTYGQHF; cdr3_nt: TGTGCCAGCAGTGAAGTCACCTACGGCCAGCATTTT
d_call: .; j_call: TRBJ1-1; clone_size: .; v_call: TRBV5-5; cdr3_aa: CASSLVTEAFF; cdr3_nt: TGTGCCAGCAGCTTGGTAACTGAAGCTTTCTTT
d_call: TRBD1; j_call: TRBJ1-2; clone_size: .; v_call: TRBV3-1/TRBV3-2; cdr3_aa: CASSQGDRGPRYTF; cdr3_nt: TGTGCCAGCAGCCAAGGGGACAGGGGTCCGCGTTACACCTTC
d_call: .; j_call: TRBJ2-7; clone_size: .; v_call: TRBV6-5; cdr3_aa: CASRGGASYEQYF; cdr3_nt: TGTGCCAGCAGGGGGGGGGCCTCCTACGAGCAGTACTTC
d_call: .; j_call: TRBJ1-1; clone_size: .; v_call: TRBV4-2; cdr3_aa: CASSQDTGTPPKNTEAFF; cdr3_nt: TGTGCCAGCAGCCAAGATACAGGGACACCCCCCAAGAACACTGAAGCTTTCTTT
d_call: .; j_call: TRBJ2-1; clone_size: .; v_call: TRBV19; cdr3_aa: CASSTPLGGGLDNEQFF; cdr3_nt: TGTGCCAGTAGTACTCCCCTGGGGGGGGGCTTAGACAATGAGCAGTTCTTC
d_call: TRBD1; j_call: TRBJ2-3; clone_size: .; v_call: TRBV6-5; cdr3_aa: CASSLQGASTDTQYF; cdr3_nt: TGTGCCAGCAGCTTACAGGGGGCGAGCACAGATACGCAGTATTTT
d_call: .; j_call: TRBJ1-5; clone_size: once; v_call: TRBV5-1; cdr3_aa: CASSLALYQPQHF; cdr3_nt: TGCGCCAGCAGCTTGGCCCTATATCAGCCCCAGCATTTT
d_call: TRBD1; j_call: TRBJ1-2; clone_size: .; v_call: TRBV6-5; cdr3_aa: CASSYNRGLEDGYTF; cdr3_nt: TGTGCCAGCAGTTACAACAGGGGGCTCGAAGATGGCTACACCTTC
d_call: .; j_call: TRBJ2-7; clone_size: .; v_call: TRBV3-1/TRBV3-2; cdr3_aa: CASSQMTSSYEQYF; cdr3_nt: TGTGCCAGCAGCCAAATGACTAGTTCCTACGAGCAGTACTTC
d_call: .; j_call: TRBJ1-1; clone_size: .; v_call: TRBV30; cdr3_aa: CAWSVKRGPTEAFF; cdr3_nt: TGTGCCTGGAGTGTAAAAAGGGGACCCACTGAAGCTTTCTTT
d_call: .; j_call: TRBJ1-1; clone_size: .; v_call: TRBV11-2; cdr3_aa: CASSLVWGGTEAFF; cdr3_nt: TGTGCCAGCAGCTTAGTTTGGGGGGGTACTGAAGCTTTCTTT
d_call: .; j_call: TRBJ2-1; clone_size: .; v_call: TRBV9; cdr3_aa: CASSSRPTGYKGNEQFF; cdr3_nt: TGTGCCAGCAGCTCAAGACCCACAGGGTATAAGGGCAATGAGCAGTTCTTC
d_call: .; j_call: TRBJ1-4; clone_size: .; v_call: TRBV18; cdr3_aa: CASSPGRKDEKLFF; cdr3_nt: TGTGCCAGCTCACCGGGCAGGAAGGATGAAAAACTGTTTTTT
d_call: .; j_call: TRBJ2-1; clone_size: few; v_call: TRBV11-2; cdr3_aa: CASSFSNNEQFF; cdr3_nt: TGTGCCAGCAGCTTTTCGAACAATGAGCAGTTCTTC
d_call: .; j_call: TRBJ2-1; clone_size: .; v_call: TRBV27; cdr3_aa: CASSTPSNEQFF; cdr3_nt: TGTGCCAGCAGTACACCTAGCAATGAGCAGTTCTTC
d_call: TRBD2; j_call: TRBJ2-1; clone_size: .; v_call: TRBV7-3; cdr3_aa: CASSPGLAGANEQFF; cdr3_nt: TGTGCCAGCAGCCCCGGGCTAGCGGGAGCTAATGAGCAGTTCTTC
d_call: .; j_call: TRBJ2-5; clone_size: .; v_call: TRBV7-9; cdr3_aa: CASSYQETQYF; cdr3_nt: TGTGCCAGCAGCTACCAAGAGACCCAGTACTTC
d_call: TRBD2; j_call: TRBJ2-1; clone_size: .; v_call: TRBV7-3; cdr3_aa: CASSLAGLAHEQFF; cdr3_nt: TGTGCCAGCAGCTTAGCGGGACTAGCCCATGAGCAGTTCTTC
d_call: .; j_call: TRBJ2-7; clone_size: .; v_call: TRBV6-1; cdr3_aa: CASSEILLTGTSDEQYF; cdr3_nt: TGTGCCAGCAGTGAAATTTTATTAACCGGGACCTCTGACGAGCAGTACTTC
d_call: .; j_call: TRBJ1-3; clone_size: .; v_call: TRBV25-1; cdr3_aa: CASSDQIGGGATGNTIYF; cdr3_nt: TGTGCCAGCAGTGATCAGATTGGAGGGGGGGCAACTGGAAACACCATATATTTT
d_call: TRBD1; j_call: TRBJ2-2; clone_size: .; v_call: TRBV11-3; cdr3_aa: CASSADRGPAGELFF; cdr3_nt: TGTGCCAGCAGCGCGGACAGGGGCCCTGCCGGGGAGCTGTTTTTT
d_call: .; j_call: TRBJ1-3; clone_size: .; v_call: TRBV6-5; cdr3_aa: CASSYLPYSGNTIYF; cdr3_nt: TGTGCCAGCAGTTACCTCCCATACTCTGGAAACACCATATATTTT
d_call: TRBD1; j_call: TRBJ1-6; clone_size: .; v_call: TRBV2; cdr3_aa: CASSSQGAYNSPLHF; cdr3_nt: TGTGCCAGCAGCTCACAGGGGGCCTATAATTCACCCCTCCACTTT
d_call: TRBD2; j_call: TRBJ2-7; clone_size: .; v_call: TRBV7-9; cdr3_aa: CASSVGLVGDEQYF; cdr3_nt: TGTGCCAGCAGCGTGGGACTAGTCGGCGACGAGCAGTACTTC
d_call: TRBD1; j_call: TRBJ1-2; clone_size: .; v_call: TRBV6-5; cdr3_aa: CATSQGAVGYTF; cdr3_nt: TGTGCCACCTCACAGGGGGCGGTTGGCTACACCTTC
d_call: TRBD1; j_call: TRBJ1-1; clone_size: .; v_call: TRBV5-1; cdr3_aa: CASSLNRGALWAFF; cdr3_nt: TGCGCCAGCAGCCTAAACAGGGGCGCTCTGTGGGCTTTCTTT
d_call: TRBD1; j_call: TRBJ1-1; clone_size: .; v_call: TRBV6-5; cdr3_aa: CASSYSPRGPRAFF; cdr3_nt: TGTGCCAGCAGTTACTCGCCCAGGGGGCCTCGAGCTTTCTTT
d_call: TRBD2; j_call: TRBJ2-5; clone_size: .; v_call: TRBV5-1; cdr3_aa: CASSSSSGRVETQYF; cdr3_nt: TGCGCCAGCAGTAGTTCCAGCGGGAGAGTGGAGACCCAGTACTTC
d_call: .; j_call: TRBJ2-3; clone_size: .; v_call: TRBV19; cdr3_aa: CASSISTDTQYF; cdr3_nt: TGTGCCAGTAGTATAAGCACAGATACGCAGTATTTT
d_call: TRBD1; j_call: TRBJ1-1; clone_size: .; v_call: TRBV6-5; cdr3_aa: CASSYARTGWNTEAFF; cdr3_nt: TGTGCCAGCAGTTACGCCCGGACAGGTTGGAACACTGAAGCTTTCTTT
d_call: .; j_call: TRBJ1-2; clone_size: .; v_call: TRBV3-1/TRBV3-2; cdr3_aa: CASSQGAGMGGYTF; cdr3_nt: TGTGCCAGCAGCCAGGGTGCGGGGATGGGGGGCTACACCTTC
d_call: .; j_call: TRBJ1-2; clone_size: once; v_call: TRBV6-6; cdr3_aa: CASSYSNSGRDYGYTF; cdr3_nt: TGTGCCAGCAGTTACTCGAATAGTGGAAGGGACTATGGCTACACCTTC
d_call: .; j_call: TRBJ2-3; clone_size: once; v_call: TRBV14; cdr3_aa: CASRRTGATDTQYF; cdr3_nt: TGTGCCAGCAGGAGAACGGGCGCCACAGATACGCAGTATTTT
d_call: .; j_call: TRBJ1-3; clone_size: medium-sized; v_call: TRBV6-5; cdr3_aa: CASSWGGDIKNTIYF; cdr3_nt: TGTGCCAGCAGTTGGGGAGGGGACATCAAAAACACCATATATTTT
d_call: .; j_call: TRBJ1-1; clone_size: .; v_call: TRBV13; cdr3_aa: CASSLVEGVNTEAFF; cdr3_nt: TGTGCCAGCAGCTTAGTGGAGGGGGTGAACACTGAAGCTTTCTTT
d_call: .; j_call: TRBJ1-3; clone_size: .; v_call: TRBV5-5; cdr3_aa: CASSSQLNTGNTIYF; cdr3_nt: TGTGCCAGCAGCTCCCAACTGAACACTGGAAACACCATATATTTT
d_call: TRBD1; j_call: TRBJ1-6; clone_size: .; v_call: TRBV6-5; cdr3_aa: CASSYRDRGNSPLHF; cdr3_nt: TGTGCCAGCAGCTACCGGGACAGGGGGAATTCACCCCTCCACTTT
d_call: TRBD1; j_call: TRBJ2-7; clone_size: .; v_call: TRBV28; cdr3_aa: CASSLNRDREQYF; cdr3_nt: TGTGCCAGCAGTTTAAATCGGGACAGGGAGCAGTACTTC
d_call: .; j_call: TRBJ1-1; clone_size: .; v_call: TRBV3-1/TRBV3-2; cdr3_aa: CASSPRMGSPMNTEAFF; cdr3_nt: TGTGCCAGCAGCCCACGCATGGGCAGCCCCATGAACACTGAAGCTTTCTTT
d_call: .; j_call: TRBJ2-1; clone_size: once; v_call: TRBV7-9; cdr3_aa: CATVTGYNEQFF; cdr3_nt: TGTGCCACCGTGACAGGCTACAATGAGCAGTTCTTC
d_call: .; j_call: TRBJ1-5; clone_size: .; v_call: TRBV10-3; cdr3_aa: CAISKDGYSNQPQHF; cdr3_nt: TGTGCCATCAGTAAGGACGGTTATAGCAATCAGCCCCAGCATTTT
d_call: .; j_call: TRBJ2-3; clone_size: once; v_call: TRBV7-8; cdr3_aa: CASSSPPGSRPDTQYF; cdr3_nt: TGTGCCAGCAGCTCGCCTCCGGGCTCCAGGCCAGATACGCAGTATTTT
d_call: .; j_call: TRBJ2-7; clone_size: .; v_call: TRBV19; cdr3_aa: CASSTGQPTYEQYF; cdr3_nt: TGTGCCAGTAGTACGGGCCAACCTACCTACGAGCAGTACTTC
d_call: TRBD1; j_call: TRBJ2-2; clone_size: .; v_call: TRBV7-3; cdr3_aa: CASSPRTGTNTGELFF; cdr3_nt: TGTGCCAGCAGCCCCCGGACAGGGACGAACACCGGGGAGCTGTTTTTT
d_call: .; j_call: TRBJ1-5; clone_size: .; v_call: TRBV2; cdr3_aa: CASSEAQSNQPQHF; cdr3_nt: TGTGCCAGCAGTGAAGCTCAAAGCAATCAGCCCCAGCATTTT
d_call: .; j_call: TRBJ1-1; clone_size: .; v_call: TRBV5-1; cdr3_aa: CASSSSVENTEAFF; cdr3_nt: TGCGCCAGCAGCTCGTCGGTCGAGAACACTGAAGCTTTCTTT
d_call: .; j_call: TRBJ1-1; clone_size: .; v_call: TRBV7-6; cdr3_aa: CASSLGAVGGTEAFF; cdr3_nt: TGTGCCAGCAGCTTAGGGGCTGTCGGTGGGACTGAAGCTTTCTTT
d_call: .; j_call: TRBJ1-5; clone_size: .; v_call: TRBV30; cdr3_aa: CAWSVRLDSNQPQHF; cdr3_nt: TGTGCCTGGAGCGTACGCCTTGATAGCAATCAGCCCCAGCATTTT
d_call: .; j_call: TRBJ1-6; clone_size: .; v_call: TRBV6-1; cdr3_aa: CASSWGPGGRHF; cdr3_nt: TGTGCCAGCAGTTGGGGTCCGGGAGGGAGACACTTT